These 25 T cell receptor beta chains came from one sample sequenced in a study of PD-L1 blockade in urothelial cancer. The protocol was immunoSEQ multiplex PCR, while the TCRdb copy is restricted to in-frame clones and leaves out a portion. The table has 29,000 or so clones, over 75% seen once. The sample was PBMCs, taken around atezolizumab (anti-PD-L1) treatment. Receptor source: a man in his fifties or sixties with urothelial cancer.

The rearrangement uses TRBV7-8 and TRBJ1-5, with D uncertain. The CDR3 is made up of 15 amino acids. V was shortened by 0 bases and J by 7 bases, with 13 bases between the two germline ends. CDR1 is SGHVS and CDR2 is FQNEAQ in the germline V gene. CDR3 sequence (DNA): TGTGCCAGCAGCTTAGCGCTAGGCCGGGTACAGCCCCAGCATTTT. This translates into CASSLALGRVQPQHF.

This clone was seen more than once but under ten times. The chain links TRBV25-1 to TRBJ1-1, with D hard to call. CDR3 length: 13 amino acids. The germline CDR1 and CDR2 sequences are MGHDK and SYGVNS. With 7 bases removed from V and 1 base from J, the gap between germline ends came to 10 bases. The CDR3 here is CASTGGRNTEAFF. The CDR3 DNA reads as TGTGCCAGCACGGGAGGCAGGAACACTGAAGCTTTCTTT.

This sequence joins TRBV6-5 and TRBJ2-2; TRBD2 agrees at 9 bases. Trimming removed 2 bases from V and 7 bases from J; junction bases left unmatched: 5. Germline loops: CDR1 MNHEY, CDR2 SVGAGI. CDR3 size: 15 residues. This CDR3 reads CASSYGGRAGGELFF. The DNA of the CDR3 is TGTGCCAGCAGTTACGGCGGGAGGGCCGGCGGGGAGCTGTTTTTT.

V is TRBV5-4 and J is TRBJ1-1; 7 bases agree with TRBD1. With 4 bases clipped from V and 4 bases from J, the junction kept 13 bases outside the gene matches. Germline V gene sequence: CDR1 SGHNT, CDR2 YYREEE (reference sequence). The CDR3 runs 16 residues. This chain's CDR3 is CASSKDRESLGTEAFF. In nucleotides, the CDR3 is TGTGCCAGCAGCAAAGACAGGGAGAGTTTGGGCACTGAAGCTTTCTTT.

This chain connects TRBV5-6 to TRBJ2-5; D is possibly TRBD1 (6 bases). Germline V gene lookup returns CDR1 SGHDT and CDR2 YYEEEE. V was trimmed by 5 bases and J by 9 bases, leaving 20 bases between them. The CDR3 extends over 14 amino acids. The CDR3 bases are TGTGCCAGCAGTTGGAACTACAGGGATTTGGCCCAGTACTTC. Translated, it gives CASSWNYRDLAQYF.

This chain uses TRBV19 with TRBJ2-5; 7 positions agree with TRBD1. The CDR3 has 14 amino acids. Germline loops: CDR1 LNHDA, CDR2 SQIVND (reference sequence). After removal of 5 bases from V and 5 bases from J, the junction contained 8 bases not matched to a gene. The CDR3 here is CASSEDRVRETQYF. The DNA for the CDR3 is TGTGCCAGTAGTGAAGACAGGGTTCGGGAGACCCAGTACTTC.

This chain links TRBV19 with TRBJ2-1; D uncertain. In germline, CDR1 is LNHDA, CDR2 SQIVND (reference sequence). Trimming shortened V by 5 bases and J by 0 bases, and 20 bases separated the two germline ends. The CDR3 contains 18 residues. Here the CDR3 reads CASSPAGWSFSSYNEQFF. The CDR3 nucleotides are TGTGCCAGTAGTCCAGCCGGATGGAGTTTTAGCTCCTACAATGAGCAGTTCTTC.

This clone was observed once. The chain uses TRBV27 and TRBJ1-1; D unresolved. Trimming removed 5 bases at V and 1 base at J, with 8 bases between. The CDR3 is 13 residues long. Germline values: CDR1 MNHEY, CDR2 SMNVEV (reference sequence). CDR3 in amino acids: CASSVPGNTEAFF. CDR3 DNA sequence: TGTGCCAGCAGTGTCCCAGGGAACACTGAAGCTTTCTTT.

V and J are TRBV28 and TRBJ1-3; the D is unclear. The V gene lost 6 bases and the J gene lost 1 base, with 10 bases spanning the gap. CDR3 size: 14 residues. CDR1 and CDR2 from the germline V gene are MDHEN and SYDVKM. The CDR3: CASRGGPSGNTIYF. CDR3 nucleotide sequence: TGTGCCAGCAGAGGTGGGCCTTCTGGAAACACCATATATTTT.

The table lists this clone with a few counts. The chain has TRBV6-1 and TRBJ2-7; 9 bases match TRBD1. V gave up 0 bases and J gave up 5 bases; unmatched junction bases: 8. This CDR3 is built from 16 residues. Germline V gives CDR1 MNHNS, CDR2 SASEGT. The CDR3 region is CASSEAPGQGSDEQYF. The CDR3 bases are TGTGCCAGCAGTGAAGCTCCGGGACAGGGATCGGACGAGCAGTACTTC.

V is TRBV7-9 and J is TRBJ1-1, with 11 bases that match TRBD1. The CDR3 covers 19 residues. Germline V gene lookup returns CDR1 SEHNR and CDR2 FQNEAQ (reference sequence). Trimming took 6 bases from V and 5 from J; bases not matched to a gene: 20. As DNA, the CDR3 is TGTGCCAGCAGTCTCCCAACCGGGACAGGGGGTAGGGTATGGACTGAAGCTTTCTTT. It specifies CASSLPTGTGGRVWTEAFF.

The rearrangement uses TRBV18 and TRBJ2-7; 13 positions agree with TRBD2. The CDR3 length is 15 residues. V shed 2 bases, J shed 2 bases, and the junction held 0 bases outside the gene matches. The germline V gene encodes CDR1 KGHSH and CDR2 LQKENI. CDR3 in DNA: TGTGCCAGCTCACCAACTAGCGGGGGGGCCTACGAGCAGTACTTC. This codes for CASSPTSGGAYEQYF.

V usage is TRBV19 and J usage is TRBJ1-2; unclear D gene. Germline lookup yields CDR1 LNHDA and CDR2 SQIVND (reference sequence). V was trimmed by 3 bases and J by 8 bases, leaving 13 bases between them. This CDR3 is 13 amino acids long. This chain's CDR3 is CASSIPRLGGYTF. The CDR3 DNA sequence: TGTGCCAGTAGTATCCCCAGGCTTGGGGGCTACACCTTC.

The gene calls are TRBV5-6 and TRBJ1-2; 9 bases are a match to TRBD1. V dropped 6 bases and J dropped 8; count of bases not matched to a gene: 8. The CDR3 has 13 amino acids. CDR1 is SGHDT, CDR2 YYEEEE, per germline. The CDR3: CASIHRGRNGYTF. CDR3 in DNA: TGTGCCAGCATCCACAGGGGGCGTAACGGCTACACCTTC.

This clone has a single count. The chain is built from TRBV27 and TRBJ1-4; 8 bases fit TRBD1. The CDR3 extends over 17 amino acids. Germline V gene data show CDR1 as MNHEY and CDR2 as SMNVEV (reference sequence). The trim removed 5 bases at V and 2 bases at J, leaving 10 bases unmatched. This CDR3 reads CASSPRTGWGTNEKLFF. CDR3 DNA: TGTGCCAGCAGTCCCCGGACAGGGTGGGGGACTAATGAAAAACTGTTTTTT.

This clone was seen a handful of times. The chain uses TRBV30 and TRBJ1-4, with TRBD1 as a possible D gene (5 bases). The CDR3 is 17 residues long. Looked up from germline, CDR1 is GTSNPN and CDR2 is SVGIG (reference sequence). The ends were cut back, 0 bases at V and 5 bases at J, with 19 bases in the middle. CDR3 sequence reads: CAWSVLSRNRPNEKLFF. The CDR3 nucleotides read TGTGCCTGGAGTGTACTTTCCCGGAACAGGCCAAATGAAAAACTGTTTTTT.

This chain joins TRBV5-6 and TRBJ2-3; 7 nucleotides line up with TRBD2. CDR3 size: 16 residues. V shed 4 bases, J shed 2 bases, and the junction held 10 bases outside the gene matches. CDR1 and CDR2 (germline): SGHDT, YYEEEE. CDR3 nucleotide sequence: TGTGCCAGCAGCCTTCTACCTAGCGGAAACACAGATACGCAGTATTTT. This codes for CASSLLPSGNTDTQYF.

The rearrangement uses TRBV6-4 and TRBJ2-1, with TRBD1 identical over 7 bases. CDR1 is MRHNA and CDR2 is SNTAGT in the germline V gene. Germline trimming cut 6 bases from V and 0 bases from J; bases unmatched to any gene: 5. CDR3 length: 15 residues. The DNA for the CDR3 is TGTGCCAGCAGAAACGACAGGGACTCCTACAATGAGCAGTTCTTC. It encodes CASRNDRDSYNEQFF.

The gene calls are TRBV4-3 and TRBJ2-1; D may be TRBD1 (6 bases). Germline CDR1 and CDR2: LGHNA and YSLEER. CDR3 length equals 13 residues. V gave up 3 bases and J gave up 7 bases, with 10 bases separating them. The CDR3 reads CASSHQRGNEQFF. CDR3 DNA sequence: TGCGCCAGCAGCCATCAAAGGGGGAATGAGCAGTTCTTC.

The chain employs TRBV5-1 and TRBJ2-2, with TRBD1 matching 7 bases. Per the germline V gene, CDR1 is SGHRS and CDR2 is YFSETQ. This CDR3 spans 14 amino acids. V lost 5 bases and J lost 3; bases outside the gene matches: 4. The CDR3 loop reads CASRFGQDTGELFF. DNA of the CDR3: TGCGCCAGCAGGTTCGGACAGGACACCGGGGAGCTGTTTTTT.

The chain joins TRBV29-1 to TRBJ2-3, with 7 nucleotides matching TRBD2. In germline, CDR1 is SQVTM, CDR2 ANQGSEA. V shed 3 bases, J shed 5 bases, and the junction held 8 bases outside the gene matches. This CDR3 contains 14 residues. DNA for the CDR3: TGCAGCGTTGATCCCCCGTGGGGGGGAGATACGCAGTATTTT. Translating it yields CSVDPPWGGDTQYF.

CDR3 nucleotide sequence: TGTGCCAGCAGTTTACGTCTAGACAGGGACTACGAGCAGTACTTC. Translation: CASSLRLDRDYEQYF. The chain joins TRBV27 to TRBJ2-7; TRBD1 matches 7 bases. This CDR3 spans 15 amino acids. V was pared by 2 bases and J by 3 bases, with 7 bases of the junction left unmatched. Germline CDR1 MNHEY, CDR2 SMNVEV (reference sequence).

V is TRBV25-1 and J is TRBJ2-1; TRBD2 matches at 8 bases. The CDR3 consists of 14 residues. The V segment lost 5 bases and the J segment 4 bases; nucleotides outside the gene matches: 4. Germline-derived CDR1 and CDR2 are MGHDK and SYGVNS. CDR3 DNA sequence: TGTGCCAGCAGTCGCGGGGGGAATTACAATGAGCAGTTCTTC. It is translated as CASSRGGNYNEQFF.

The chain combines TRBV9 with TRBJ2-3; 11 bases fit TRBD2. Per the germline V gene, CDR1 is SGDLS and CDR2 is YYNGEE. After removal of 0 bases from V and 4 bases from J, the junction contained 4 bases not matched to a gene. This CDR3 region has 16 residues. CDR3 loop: CASSVVAGGFADTQYF. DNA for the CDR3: TGTGCCAGCAGCGTAGTAGCGGGGGGGTTCGCAGATACGCAGTATTTT.

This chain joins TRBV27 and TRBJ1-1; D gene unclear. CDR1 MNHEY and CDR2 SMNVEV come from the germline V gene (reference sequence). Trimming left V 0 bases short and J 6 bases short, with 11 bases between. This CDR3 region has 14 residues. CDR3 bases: TGTGCCAGCAGTTTATCGGGAGGAATCGCTGAAGCTTTCTTT. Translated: CASSLSGGIAEAFF.